This TCR beta chain was recorded in a study of CD8 T cells in ankylosing spondylitis. Whole-study results and caveats: A CD8+ phenotype characterized the disease-linked clones, which were relatively rare in peripheral blood. Seemingly characteristic of ankylosing spondylitis blood was a TCR beta motif consisting of roughly 8 highly homologous variants.

This clonotype has just a few counts. The target antigen is unknown. Via MiXCR, TCRdb re-called the 5' RACE reads, giving one row per CDR3 protein. The profile covers 700,000 or so distinct CDR3 sequences, with roughly 20% appearing a single time and under 20% taken by the ten largest. J was trimmed by 2 bases and V by 6 bases; bases with no gene match: 2. The CDR3 runs 12 residues. The germline V gene encodes CDR1 DFQATT and CDR2 SNEGSKA (reference sequence). The chain has TRBV20-1 and TRBJ2-5; TRBD2 matches 8 bases. The TCR sequence derives from a male donor with ankylosing spondylitis. Sequencing was done on a sample of blood, either unsorted or a sorted T cell fraction (not recorded which). This CDR3 reads CSAQRGQETQYF. The CDR3 nucleotides read TGCAGTGCCCAGCGGGGGCAAGAGACCCAGTACTTC.